These 31 T cell receptor beta chains came from one sample sequenced in a study of OX40 agonist ivuxolimab in advanced cancers. Libraries were prepared by immunoSEQ multiplex PCR; TCRdb keeps only in-frame clonotypes and omits some of them. The repertoire holds over 75,000 clones, with 80% to 95% as singletons. The sample consisted of CD4+ or CD8+ T cells sorted from blood, taken in a trial of the OX40 agonist ivuxolimab. The receptors were gathered from an adult with an advanced solid tumor such as melanoma, head and neck, liver or kidney cancer.

The chain recombines TRBV19 with TRBJ2-7; D remains unclear. V gave up 3 bases and J gave up 0 bases, with 6 bases separating them. CDR1 is LNHDA, CDR2 SQIVND, per germline (reference sequence). The length of the CDR3 is 13 residues. The CDR3 DNA sequence: TGTGCCAGTAGTATGGCTACCTCCTACGAGCAGTACTTC. Its translation: CASSMATSYEQYF.

This clone appeared once. This sequence joins TRBV6-6 and TRBJ1-1; TRBD1 aligns across 9 bases. The germline gives CDR1 MNHNY, CDR2 SVGAGI (reference sequence). The CDR3 spans 16 residues. V lost 4 bases and J lost 5; bases outside the gene matches: 11. CDR3: CASSSRTGTGYTEAFF. CDR3 sequence (DNA): TGTGCCAGCAGTTCGCGAACCGGGACAGGGTATACTGAAGCTTTCTTT.

The gene calls are TRBV11-1 and TRBJ1-1; a weak D match, TRBD1 (5 bases). Trimming shortened V by 1 base and J by 3 bases, and 6 bases separated the two germline ends. CDR1 SGHAT and CDR2 FQDESV come from the germline V gene (reference sequence). The CDR3 spans 13 residues. As DNA, the CDR3 is TGTGCCAGCAGCTTAGTACAGGACACTGAAGCTTTCTTT. Residues: CASSLVQDTEAFF.

The chain joins TRBV2 to TRBJ1-3; D gene unclear. The CDR3 contains 13 residues. Trimming took 4 bases from V and 3 from J, leaving 7 bases between them. From germline, CDR1 is SNHLY and CDR2 FYNNEI. The CDR3 loop is CASSGSLGNTIYF. The CDR3 DNA reads as TGTGCCAGCAGTGGGTCCCTTGGAAACACCATATATTTT.

The rearrangement joins TRBV11-2 to TRBJ2-1; D not certain. The CDR3 is 16 residues long. Trimming pared 3 bases from V and 2 bases from J, leaving 14 bases between. The germline V gene has CDR1 SGHAT and CDR2 FQNNGV. The CDR3: CASSFGSSSTYNEQFF. The CDR3 bases are TGTGCCAGCAGCTTCGGTTCCTCCAGCACCTACAATGAGCAGTTCTTC. The entire variable domain, with the rest obtained from reference TRBV11-2 and TRBJ2-1, is as follows: EAGVAQSPRYKIIEKRQSVAFWCNPISGHATLYWYQQILGQGPKLLIQFQNNGVVDDSQLPKDRFSAERLKGVDSTLKIQPAKLEDSAVYLCASSFGSSSTYNEQFFGPGTRLTVL.

The CDR3 nucleotides read TGTGCCAGCAGCTTAAACGGGAGGGGAAGTACCGGGGAGCTGTTTTTT. Amino acids: CASSLNGRGSTGELFF. The chain employs TRBV7-2 and TRBJ2-2, with 8 positions matching TRBD2. Trimming cost V 2 bases and J 5 bases; bases outside gene matches: 7. The CDR3 has 16 amino acids. In germline, CDR1 is SGHTA, CDR2 FQGNSA.

This chain joins TRBV5-1 and TRBJ2-2; maybe TRBD1 (5 bases). V shed 1 base and J shed 5 bases, with 12 bases lying between them. The CDR3 consists of 15 residues. Germline V gene data show CDR1 as SGHRS and CDR2 as YFSETQ. CDR3 sequence (DNA): TGCGCCAGCAGCTTGACCCCAGGGTGGACCGGGGAGCTGTTTTTT. It translates to CASSLTPGWTGELFF. The full variable domain, completed using reference TRBV5-1 and TRBJ2-2, is KAGVTQTPRYLIKTRGQQVTLSCSPISGHRSVSWYQQTPGQGLQFLFEYFSETQRNKGNFPGRFSGRQFSNSRSEMNVSTLELGDSALYLCASSLTPGWTGELFFGEGSRLTVL.

DNA of the CDR3: TGTGCCAGCAGTCTACGCGGCTCAGGGAACACGCAGTATTTT. Translating it yields CASSLRGSGNTQYF. The V and J genes are TRBV27 and TRBJ2-3; D possibly corresponds to TRBD1 (5 bases). CDR3 length: 14 amino acids. The germline V gene has CDR1 MNHEY and CDR2 SMNVEV (reference sequence). With 5 bases removed from V and 9 bases from J, the gap between germline ends came to 18 bases.

This chain uses TRBV15 with TRBJ1-5, with D possibly matching TRBD1 (6 bases). The CDR3 covers 15 residues. Germline lookup yields CDR1 LNHNV and CDR2 YYDKDF (reference sequence). Trimming shortened V by 8 bases and J by 2 bases, and 16 bases separated the two germline ends. CDR3 bases: TGTGCCACCCAACAGGGAGCTGGGGGCAATCAGCCCCAGCATTTT. Translating gives CATQQGAGGNQPQHF. The whole variable domain, filled in from reference TRBV15 and TRBJ1-5, reads DAMVIQNPRYQVTQFGKPVTLSCSQTLNHNVMYWYQQKSSQAPKLLFHYYDKDFNNEADTPDNFQSRRPNTSFCFLDIRSPGLGDTAMYLCATQQGAGGNQPQHFGDGTRLSIL.

The V call is TRBV6-6, the J call TRBJ2-7, with 8 positions matching TRBD2. The CDR3 covers 14 residues. Germline trimming cut 3 bases from V and 4 bases from J; bases unmatched to any gene: 5. Germline CDR1 is MNHNY and CDR2 is SVGAGI (reference sequence). The CDR3 protein is CASSYSGEDYEQYF. CDR3 bases: TGTGCCAGCAGTTATAGCGGGGAGGATTACGAGCAGTACTTC.

This clone was picked up a small number of times. V usage is TRBV15 and J usage is TRBJ2-7; TRBD1 or TRBD2 may be the D gene (6 bases each). V lost 0 bases, J lost 5 bases, and 11 bases lay in between. The CDR3 has 14 residues. CDR1 is LNHNV, CDR2 YYDKDF, per germline (reference sequence). The CDR3 region is CATSRDAGGHEQYF. The CDR3, as DNA: TGTGCCACCAGCAGAGATGCCGGGGGCCACGAGCAGTACTTC.

The chain links TRBV4-1 to TRBJ2-1, with a weak D call TRBD1 (6 bases). CDR3 length: 16 residues. Germline CDR1 and CDR2: MGHRA and YSYEKL. Trimming removed 4 bases at V and 10 bases at J, with 23 bases between. CDR3 sequence: CASSRSGARGREEQFF. In DNA form, the CDR3 reads TGCGCCAGCAGCCGAAGTGGTGCCAGGGGCAGGGAGGAGCAGTTCTTC.

The chain links TRBV6-5 to TRBJ1-2, with TRBD1 identical over 7 bases. Germline V CDR1 and CDR2: MNHEY, SVGAGI. The CDR3 sequence is 13 residues long. The V gene end was trimmed by 6 bases and the J gene end by 4 bases; junction bases not matched to a gene: 5. This chain's CDR3 is CASRPGQVYGYTF. CDR3 DNA: TGTGCCAGCAGGCCCGGACAGGTCTATGGCTACACCTTC.

This clone was seen only a few times. V and J are TRBV10-1 and TRBJ2-1, with D possibly being TRBD1 or TRBD2 (5 bases each). The germline CDR1 and CDR2 sequences are WNHNN and SYGVQD (reference sequence). The V end was cut by 6 bases, the J end by 4 bases, with 16 bases between. The CDR3 has 15 residues. The CDR3 reads CASSQTGTRYNEQFF. For the CDR3, the DNA is TGCGCCAGCAGCCAGACCGGGACCAGATACAATGAGCAGTTCTTC.

The chain links TRBV11-2 to TRBJ1-5, with a possible D match to TRBD1 (5 bases). CDR1 SGHAT and CDR2 FQNNGV come from the germline V gene. V was trimmed by 0 bases and J by 5 bases, leaving 17 bases between them. This CDR3 has 17 amino acids. CDR3 protein: CASSLDPLGVMDQPQHF. CDR3 nucleotides: TGTGCCAGCAGCTTAGATCCACTAGGGGTAATGGATCAGCCCCAGCATTTT.

The V gene is TRBV28, the J gene TRBJ2-1; 11 nucleotides line up with TRBD2. The CDR3 spans 14 residues. The junction had 2 bases not matched to a gene; V was cut back by 5 bases and J by 5 bases. From germline, CDR1 is MDHEN and CDR2 SYDVKM. The chain's CDR3 is CASSMGLADNEQFF. The CDR3 DNA reads TGTGCCAGCAGTATGGGACTAGCGGACAATGAGCAGTTCTTC.

The chain carries TRBV5-1 and TRBJ2-7; no definite D call. The germline V and J ends were trimmed by 0 bases and 4 bases, with 8 bases remaining between them. This CDR3 has 13 amino acids. Germline lookup yields CDR1 SGHRS and CDR2 YFSETQ. CDR3 in DNA: TGCGCCAGCAGCTTGGAAGGTTTTTACGAGCAGTACTTC. Protein sequence: CASSLEGFYEQYF.

The rearrangement joins TRBV29-1 to TRBJ1-1, with a tentative D call TRBD1 (5 bases). V was shortened by 3 bases and J by 0 bases, with 8 bases between the two germline ends. The germline gives CDR1 SQVTM, CDR2 ANQGSEA. This CDR3 comprises 13 residues. CDR3 protein: CSVERQMNTEAFF. CDR3 coding DNA: TGCAGCGTTGAGAGACAGATGAACACTGAAGCTTTCTTT.

The CDR3 coding sequence is TGCGCCAGCAGCTCCGGGACAGCCACCTACGAGCAGTACTTC. It specifies CASSSGTATYEQYF. The J gene is TRBJ2-7, the V gene TRBV5-1, with TRBD1 identical over 7 bases. The CDR3 extends over 14 amino acids. V shed 3 bases, J shed 2 bases, and the junction held 5 bases outside the gene matches. From germline, CDR1 is SGHRS and CDR2 YFSETQ.

The chain links TRBV10-1 to TRBJ2-1; maybe TRBD2 (6 bases). Deletions cut 8 bases from V and 2 bases from J, with 13 bases between. There are 14 residues in the CDR3. Germline loops: CDR1 WNHNN, CDR2 SYGVQD (reference sequence). CDR3 nucleotide sequence: TGCGCCAGCGGGAGGACTTCGGCCTACAATGAGCAGTTCTTC. Its translation: CASGRTSAYNEQFF.

This clone appeared a single time. The chain carries TRBV27 and TRBJ2-1; the D gene is possibly TRBD1 (6 bases). The ends were cut back, 2 bases at V and 10 bases at J, with 12 bases in the middle. The germline V gene has CDR1 MNHEY and CDR2 SMNVEV (reference sequence). The CDR3 covers 13 residues. CDR3 nucleotide sequence: TGTGCCAGCAGTTTAACAGGGACGGGGGAGCAGTTCTTC. Translation: CASSLTGTGEQFF.

The chain is built from TRBV7-2 and TRBJ2-7; D is tentatively TRBD1 or TRBD2 (7 bases each). Looked up from germline, CDR1 is SGHTA and CDR2 is FQGNSA. V gave up 6 bases and J gave up 2 bases, with 14 bases separating them. This CDR3 has 14 residues. CDR3 nucleotide sequence: TGTGCCAGCAGGGGAGGGACAGCGACCTACGAGCAGTACTTC. Translation: CASRGGTATYEQYF.

J is TRBJ2-3 and V is TRBV29-1; 11 bases are shared with TRBD2. Germline CDR1 and CDR2: SQVTM and ANQGSEA. The V segment lost 6 bases and the J segment 6 bases; nucleotides outside the gene matches: 8. There are 14 residues in the CDR3. The CDR3 DNA sequence: TGCAGCGTGGGCGTAGCGGGAGGGCGGGATACGCAGTATTTT. Translated: CSVGVAGGRDTQYF.

V and J are TRBV28 and TRBJ2-2, with a tentative D call TRBD2 (5 bases). Trimming took 5 bases from V and 4 from J, leaving 11 bases between them. CDR1 MDHEN and CDR2 SYDVKM come from the germline V gene. The CDR3 loop spans 14 amino acids. The CDR3, as DNA: TGTGCCAGCAGTCCAGGAGGTATCACCGGGGAGCTGTTTTTT. Its protein is CASSPGGITGELFF.

This clone was seen a single time. The chain joins TRBV7-8 to TRBJ1-2; TRBD1 might be the D (6 bases). Deletions cut 5 bases from V and 5 bases from J, with 21 bases between. There are 16 residues in the CDR3. CDR1 SGHVS and CDR2 FQNEAQ come from the germline V gene. The CDR3 coding sequence is TGTGCCAGCAGCGCGGCCAGGGTGGGGGCAATATATGGCTACACCTTC. This codes for CASSAARVGAIYGYTF.

This clone occurred once. V usage is TRBV19 and J usage is TRBJ2-3; TRBD1 matches 7 bases. The CDR3 extends over 12 amino acids. The V segment lost 8 bases and the J segment 3 bases; nucleotides outside the gene matches: 2. The germline gives CDR1 LNHDA, CDR2 SQIVND (reference sequence). The DNA of the CDR3 is TGTGCCAGTGAGGACAGGACAGATACGCAGTATTTT. This encodes CASEDRTDTQYF.

V is TRBV2 and J is TRBJ2-7, with D possibly being TRBD2 (6 bases). Germline-derived CDR1 and CDR2 are SNHLY and FYNNEI. V lost 10 bases and J 3 bases, leaving 16 bases between the germline ends. The CDR3 has 13 amino acids. CDR3 nucleotide sequence: TGTGCCACCTCGTCCGGGACTTACTACGAGCAGTACTTC. Translating it yields CATSSGTYYEQYF.

This clone was detected a few times. The chain uses TRBV2 and TRBJ1-2; 11 bases fit TRBD1. In germline, CDR1 is SNHLY, CDR2 FYNNEI. CDR3 length equals 14 residues. With V trimmed by 5 bases and J by 3 bases, 2 bases remained unmatched. The CDR3 loop reads CASSRTGGYYGYTF. CDR3 nucleotides: TGTGCCAGCAGTCGGACAGGGGGCTACTATGGCTACACCTTC.

The chain uses TRBV29-1 and TRBJ2-5; D call uncertain. Trimming cost V 3 bases and J 2 bases, with 13 bases left between them. There are 14 residues in the CDR3. In germline, CDR1 is SQVTM, CDR2 ANQGSEA. The CDR3 is CSVDGPKRQETQYF. CDR3 nucleotides: TGCAGCGTTGACGGCCCCAAACGGCAAGAGACCCAGTACTTC.

The J gene is TRBJ1-5, the V gene TRBV7-2; D remains unclear. The CDR3 extends over 16 amino acids. The germline CDR1 and CDR2 sequences are SGHTA and FQGNSA. V lost 1 base and J 1 base, leaving 11 bases between the germline ends. The CDR3 spells CASSLGHHASNQPQHF. The CDR3 DNA is TGTGCCAGCAGCTTAGGACACCATGCGAGCAATCAGCCCCAGCATTTT. The full variable domain, its missing parts supplied by reference TRBV7-2 and TRBJ1-5, is GAGVSQSPSNKVTEKGKDVELRCDPISGHTALYWYRQSLGQGLEFLIYFQGNSAPDKSGLPSDRFSAERTGGSVSTLTIQRTQQEDSAVYLCASSLGHHASNQPQHFGDGTRLSIL.

V is TRBV7-8 and J is TRBJ1-4; D is ambiguous. The CDR3 loop spans 15 amino acids. V was cut by 1 base and J by 8 bases, with 14 bases left in between. CDR1 and CDR2 (germline): SGHVS, FQNEAQ. In DNA form, the CDR3 reads TGTGCCAGCAGCTTAGTAGGCGGTCTACAAGAAAAACTGTTTTTT. This translates into CASSLVGGLQEKLFF. The whole variable domain, filled in from reference TRBV7-8 and TRBJ1-4, reads GAGVSQSPRYKVAKRGQDVALRCDPISGHVSLFWYQQALGQGPEFLTYFQNEAQLDKSGLPSDRFFAERPEGSVSTLKIQRTQQEDSAVYLCASSLVGGLQEKLFFGSGTQLSVL.